Reported below is one TCR beta chain. The target antigen is unknown. The sample comes from a study of shared clonotypes between healthy human individuals. Study-level information: Sampling drew on donors who were a couple of women and a few men aged 18 to 49.

Whole-study findings and limits: An effect of sequencing depth on clonotype sharing among donors was expected.

Measured with immunoSEQ multiplex PCR; TCRdb has only the in-frame clones, and not every one. The sample holds about 960,000 clones; around three quarters are singletons and the top ten take around 1.5%. The CDR3 spans 14 residues. The germline V and J ends were trimmed by 0 bases and 8 bases, with 13 bases remaining between them. Looked up from germline, CDR1 is SGHDN and CDR2 is FVKESK. The chain is built from TRBV14 and TRBJ1-2; D gene unclear. The TCR comes from a man aged 18 to 29 in good health. The source material was memory CD4+ T cells sorted from blood. Specified subset: CD45RA-negative fraction. Written as DNA, the CDR3 is TGTGCCAGCAGCCAAGATGGAAGGGATTCGGGCTACACCTTC. It specifies CASSQDGRDSGYTF.